This is a list of T cell receptor beta chains from one sample in a study of cytomegalovirus exposure and HLA in healthy donors. The repertoire was sequenced with immunoSEQ multiplex PCR; TCRdb's copy has only in-frame clones and lacks some. The sample gives some 90,000 clones, over 75% of which show up once; about 6.1% is in the top ten. The sequencing sample was made of PBMCs. These receptors were obtained from a female donor in good health and CMV-seronegative. CDR3s include the opening cysteine and the closing phenylalanine or tryptophan. Fields, in order: D gene, J gene, V gene, clone size, CDR3 DNA, CDR3 protein. The D gene is left open where the match is weak. Rows may omit the clone size; those that give it use once, few, many or a size class.

TRBD2 TRBJ2-1 TRBV11-3 few TGTGCCAGCAGCTTGGGGGATAGCGGGGCGTCGAATGAGCAGTTCTTC CASSLGDSGASNEQFF
. TRBJ2-3 TRBV28 . TGTGCCAGCAGATTTTTCCTCGGAGGGGCCGATACGCAGTATTTT CASRFFLGGADTQYF
TRBD2 TRBJ2-7 TRBV5-1 . TGCGCCAGCAGCTTCCGACGACTTAGCGGGAGGTTATACGAGCAGTACTTC CASSFRRLSGRLYEQYF
. TRBJ1-2 TRBV10-2 . TGCGCCAGCACCACAGGGAACTATGGCTACACCTTC CASTTGNYGYTF
TRBD2 TRBJ2-7 TRBV7-8 . TGTGCCAGCAGCTTAGCTTCCTTGGCGGGAGGCCCGAGGGGGAAAAGCTCCTACGAGCAGTACTTC CASSLASLAGGPRGKSSYEQYF
. TRBJ1-1 TRBV9 . TGTGCCAGCAGCCGGGGGGGGACGGGGAACACTGAAGCTTTCTTT CASSRGGTGNTEAFF
. TRBJ1-1 TRBV7-9 . TGTGCCAGCAGCAGCGGGACAACGACTAACACTGAAGCTTTCTTT CASSSGTTTNTEAFF
TRBD2 TRBJ2-3 TRBV10-3 . TGTGCCATCAAGACTAGCGGGGGAGCAGATACGCAGTATTTT CAIKTSGGADTQYF
. TRBJ1-4 TRBV7-8 . TGTGCCAGCAGCCAGTCGGACATTCTTTGGGCTAATGAAAAACTGTTTTTT CASSQSDILWANEKLFF
. TRBJ2-7 TRBV7-9 . TGTGCCAGCAGCTTAGTTAGCTACGAGCAGTACTTC CASSLVSYEQYF
. TRBJ2-2 TRBV7-2 . TGTGCCAGCAGCAGACCAGGGATCGGGGAGCTGTTTTTT CASSRPGIGELFF
TRBD1 TRBJ1-1 TRBV29-1 . TGCAGCGTTGAACTTTTGGACAGGGTCACTGAAGCTTTCTTT CSVELLDRVTEAFF
. TRBJ2-1 TRBV6-5 . TGTGCCAGCAGCCCGCTAAACAATGAGCAGTTCTTC CASSPLNNEQFF
TRBD1 TRBJ1-3 TRBV5-5 . TGTGCCAGCAGCATAACAGGGGAGTCTGGAAACACCATATATTTT CASSITGESGNTIYF
TRBD1 TRBJ1-1 TRBV4-1 . TGCGCCAGCAGCCAAGGAATGTCGGGACAGGGGTTGAACACTGAAGCTTTCTTT CASSQGMSGQGLNTEAFF
. TRBJ2-5 TRBV7-8 . TGTGCCAGCAGCTTCACAGACCAAGAGACCCAGTACTTC CASSFTDQETQYF
TRBD1 TRBJ2-7 TRBV5-4 . TGTGCCAGCAGTTTTCAGGGGGCCAGTTTGGGTAACGAGCAGTACTTC CASSFQGASLGNEQYF
. TRBJ1-2 TRBV29-1 . TGCAGCGTGGGGGGATTGGATGGCTACACCTTC CSVGGLDGYTF
TRBD1 TRBJ2-1 TRBV7-7 . TGTGCTAGCAGCTTAGACAGGGCCAATGAGCAGTTCTTC CASSLDRANEQFF
TRBD1 TRBJ2-7 TRBV7-9 . TGTGCCAGCAGCTTAGTTGGACAGGGGTACGAGCAGTACTTC CASSLVGQGYEQYF
. TRBJ2-2 TRBV7-9 . TGTGCCAGCAGCCCTTTGGGGCCCGGGGAGCTGTTTTTT CASSPLGPGELFF
TRBD2 TRBJ2-1 TRBV6-1 . TGTGCCAGCAGTGAACTAGCGGGAGGCGGAAATGAGCAGTTCTTC CASSELAGGGNEQFF
TRBD1 TRBJ1-5 TRBV5-8 once TGTGCCAGCAGCTTAGGGGGCATGAGCAATCAGCCCCAGCATTTT CASSLGGMSNQPQHF
. TRBJ1-5 TRBV10-3 . TGTGCCATCAGTTCCACCGGGGGCAATCAGCCCCAGCATTTT CAISSTGGNQPQHF
. TRBJ1-2 TRBV19 . TGTGCCAGTAGTATAGATCCCCGGGGAGAGCACTATGGCTACACCTTC CASSIDPRGEHYGYTF
. TRBJ1-1 TRBV14 . TGTGCCAGCAGCGAATACAGGTCTGGGAACACTGAAGCTTTCTTT CASSEYRSGNTEAFF
TRBD2 TRBJ2-7 TRBV7-2 . TGTGCCAGCAGCTTAGCGGGAGGGCCTTTCAACGAGCAGTACTTC CASSLAGGPFNEQYF
TRBD2 TRBJ2-3 TRBV11-3 . TGTGCCAGCAGCTTAGGAACTAGCGGGAGTACAGATACGCAGTATTTT CASSLGTSGSTDTQYF
. TRBJ1-6 TRBV6-4 few TGTGCCAGCAGTGACCGTCAGGGGAATTCACCCCTCCACTTT CASSDRQGNSPLHF
. TRBJ1-3 TRBV5-6 . TGTGCCAGCAGCTTCGCAGGGGTTGTCAACACCATATATTTT CASSFAGVVNTIYF
. TRBJ2-7 TRBV11-2 . TGTGCCAGCAGCTTAGAAGGGGGAAGCTCCTACGAGCAGTACTTC CASSLEGGSSYEQYF
TRBD2 TRBJ2-7 TRBV5-1 . TGCGCCAGCAGCTTGGATTTTAGCGGGGGAAGAGACTTC CASSLDFSGGRDF
TRBD1 TRBJ1-6 TRBV28 few TGTGCCAGCAGCCTGGGGACAGGGGTAAATTCACCCCTCCACTTT CASSLGTGVNSPLHF